One sample yielded the 32 T cell receptor beta chains listed below, sequenced in a study of STAT5B mutations in CD4+ large granular lymphocyte leukemia. Repertoires were generated with immunoSEQ multiplex PCR, while TCRdb's copy carries only in-frame clones and drops some. The sample shows some 34,000 clones, around 76% of them seen only once. Material: CD4+ T cells from blood buffy coats. These receptors were collected from a human donor in good health.

The CDR3 region has the DNA TGTGCCAGCAGAGAGACTAGCGGGGCCTACAATGAGCAGTTCTTC. Encoded protein: CASRETSGAYNEQFF. The rearrangement joins TRBV6-5 to TRBJ2-1; TRBD2 matches at 11 bases. V was clipped by 6 bases and J by 2 bases; unmatched bases: 3. This CDR3 is built from 15 residues. Germline CDR1 is MNHEY and CDR2 is SVGAGI.

This clone has only a few counts. V and J are TRBV10-3 and TRBJ2-1; possibly TRBD1 for D (7 bases). V lost 8 bases and J lost 1, with 12 bases in between. This CDR3 contains 14 residues. Germline values: CDR1 ENHRY, CDR2 SYGVKD. The CDR3 here is CAIGGTVSYNEQFF. CDR3 sequence (DNA): TGTGCCATCGGCGGGACAGTGTCCTACAATGAGCAGTTCTTC.

J is TRBJ2-1 and V is TRBV27, with 9 positions matching TRBD2. CDR3 length: 15 residues. The trim removed 9 bases at V and 4 bases at J, leaving 10 bases unmatched. Germline loops: CDR1 MNHEY, CDR2 SMNVEV (reference sequence). The CDR3 reads CASKRGAGGYNEQFF. CDR3 sequence (DNA): TGTGCCAGTAAGAGGGGTGCGGGAGGGTACAATGAGCAGTTCTTC.

The rearrangement links TRBV6-5 to TRBJ1-1; D ambiguous. CDR1 is MNHEY and CDR2 is SVGAGI in the germline V gene. V gave up 6 bases and J gave up 4 bases, with 18 bases separating them. There are 15 residues in the CDR3. The CDR3 region is CASRPPGRRSTEAFF. CDR3 coding DNA: TGTGCCAGCAGACCACCTGGAAGGCGGTCCACTGAAGCTTTCTTT.

This clone has only a few counts. The CDR3 protein is CASLSPAGWNYGYTF. As DNA, the CDR3 is TGTGCCAGTTTAAGTCCGGCAGGCTGGAACTATGGCTACACCTTC. J is TRBJ1-2 and V is TRBV19; D remains unclear. The CDR3 runs 15 residues. Trimming removed 8 bases from V and 2 bases from J, with 18 bases in between. Germline values: CDR1 LNHDA, CDR2 SQIVND (reference sequence).

The chain carries TRBV6-1 and TRBJ2-1, with TRBD2 matching 9 bases. Germline values: CDR1 MNHNS, CDR2 SASEGT. Trimming at V came to 5 bases and at J to 10 bases, leaving 12 bases not matched to a gene. The CDR3 extends over 15 amino acids. The CDR3, as DNA: TGTGCCAGCAGTTCGCCGGGACTAGCAGCGCACGAGCAGTTCTTC. It codes for CASSSPGLAAHEQFF.

This rearrangement joins TRBV11-2 to TRBJ1-3; no definite D call. V was clipped by 1 base and J by 0 bases, with 13 bases between them. Germline values: CDR1 SGHAT, CDR2 FQNNGV. The CDR3 sequence is 17 residues long. The CDR3 protein is CASSLAGLTYSGNTIYF. The DNA for the CDR3 is TGTGCCAGCAGCTTAGCTGGATTGACTTACTCTGGAAACACCATATATTTT.

The chain uses TRBV6-6 and TRBJ2-1; 13 nucleotides agree with TRBD2. The CDR3 runs 15 residues. V shed 6 bases and J 9 bases; nucleotides not matched to a gene: 8. Germline CDR1 and CDR2: MNHNY and SVGAGI (reference sequence). CDR3 sequence reads: CASRFTSGGAGEQFF. CDR3 sequence (DNA): TGTGCCAGCAGATTCACTAGCGGGGGGGCGGGTGAGCAGTTCTTC.

The chain employs TRBV5-6 and TRBJ1-1, with 9 bases fitting TRBD1. V trimming: 0 bases; J trimming: 7 bases; junction bases outside the gene matches: 1. CDR3 length: 13 amino acids. Germline CDR1 SGHDT, CDR2 YYEEEE. The CDR3 protein is CASSLGQGVEAFF. DNA for the CDR3: TGTGCCAGCAGCTTGGGACAGGGGGTTGAAGCTTTCTTT.

The genes are TRBV11-3 and TRBJ1-1, with 9 bases fitting TRBD1. CDR1 SGHNT and CDR2 YENEEA come from the germline V gene. This CDR3 spans 14 amino acids. J lost 6 bases, V lost 5 bases, and 7 bases had no gene match. Here the CDR3 reads CASSQTRQGAEAFF. In DNA form, the CDR3 reads TGTGCCAGCAGCCAAACCCGACAGGGGGCTGAAGCTTTCTTT.

The rearrangement links TRBV5-6 to TRBJ1-5; D uncertain. CDR1 is SGHDT and CDR2 is YYEEEE in the germline V gene. There are 17 residues in the CDR3. Trimming removed 1 base at V and 4 bases at J, with 18 bases between. The CDR3 DNA follows: TGTGCCAGCAGCTTGTATCTAGGCAGACAAGAAAATCAGCCCCAGCATTTT. Translating gives CASSLYLGRQENQPQHF.

V usage is TRBV6-1 and J usage is TRBJ1-1, with D perhaps matching TRBD1 (6 bases). Germline V CDR1 and CDR2: MNHNS, SASEGT. V was cut by 1 base and J by 4 bases, with 19 bases left in between. This CDR3 region has 17 residues. In DNA, the CDR3 is TGTGCCAGCAGTGAAGTAGGGAATAGGGGGGGCCGCACTGAAGCTTTCTTT. Amino acids: CASSEVGNRGGRTEAFF.

The J gene is TRBJ2-1, the V gene TRBV12-5; 14 bases map to TRBD2. The germline V gene encodes CDR1 LGHNT and CDR2 FRNRAP. The CDR3 is 16 amino acids. Germline trimming cut 6 bases from V and 6 bases from J; bases unmatched to any gene: 7. Here the CDR3 reads CASGPAGTSGGNEQFF. DNA for the CDR3: TGTGCTAGTGGCCCGGCCGGGACTAGCGGGGGCAATGAGCAGTTCTTC.

This sequence joins TRBV5-4 and TRBJ1-2; D is unresolved. The germline CDR1 and CDR2 sequences are SGHNT and YYREEE (reference sequence). CDR3 size: 15 residues. V lost 0 bases to trimming and J lost 8 bases, with 17 bases between them. CDR3 amino acids: CASSLVARRVGGYTF. The CDR3 nucleotides are TGTGCCAGCAGCTTGGTCGCACGGCGAGTAGGAGGCTACACCTTC.

V usage is TRBV6-1 and J usage is TRBJ2-5; the match to TRBD2 covers 9 bases. The CDR3 length is 15 residues. The germline CDR1 and CDR2 sequences are MNHNS and SASEGT. After removal of 0 bases from V and 5 bases from J, the junction contained 4 bases not matched to a gene. As DNA, the CDR3 is TGTGCCAGCAGTGAAGCAAGGACTAGCGCCGAGACCCAGTACTTC. Protein product: CASSEARTSAETQYF.

This chain connects TRBV5-4 to TRBJ2-5; no clear D gene. Germline values: CDR1 SGHNT, CDR2 YYREEE (reference sequence). V lost 0 bases, J lost 3 bases, and 9 bases lay in between. The CDR3 runs to 14 residues. The CDR3: CASSLGQKEETQYF. CDR3 sequence (DNA): TGTGCCAGCAGCTTGGGCCAGAAAGAAGAGACCCAGTACTTC.

This clone was found a few times. The V and J genes are TRBV6-6 and TRBJ2-7; 10 nucleotides align to TRBD1. The CDR3 has 15 amino acids. The J segment lost 6 bases and the V segment lost 5 bases, leaving 10 bases of the junction unmatched. Per the germline V gene, CDR1 is MNHNY and CDR2 is SVGAGI (reference sequence). CDR3 coding DNA: TGTGCCAGCAGTCGCGGGGACAGGGGTTCAGCCGAGCAGTACTTC. Protein product: CASSRGDRGSAEQYF.

This chain uses TRBV7-2 with TRBJ2-5; D remains ambiguous. The germline V gene encodes CDR1 SGHTA and CDR2 FQGNSA. The CDR3 covers 11 residues. V was shortened by 3 bases and J by 5 bases, with 4 bases between the two germline ends. The CDR3 DNA reads TGTGCCAGCAGCTTTGGGGAGACCCAGTACTTC. Translation: CASSFGETQYF.

A remark on this clone: At one end, the junction sequence differs from germline, possibly due to a read error. This chain links TRBV7-6 with TRBJ2-7, with D unclear. CDR1 is SGHVS, CDR2 FNYEAQ, per germline. The CDR3 has 16 residues. In DNA form, the CDR3 reads TGTGCCAGCAGCTTAGGGGCGACGGGCCACTCCAACGAGCAGTACTTC. Its translation: CASSLGATGHSNEQYF.

This chain joins TRBV30 and TRBJ1-1, with D unresolved. This CDR3 is built from 10 residues. Trimming took 5 bases from V and 1 from J, leaving 2 bases between them. Germline CDR1 is GTSNPN and CDR2 is SVGIG (reference sequence). The CDR3: CAWGNTEAFF. For the CDR3, the DNA is TGTGCCTGGGGGAACACTGAAGCTTTCTTT.

V is TRBV18 and J is TRBJ1-1; D unclear. Germline CDR1 and CDR2: KGHSH and LQKENI. V was shortened by 3 bases and J by 4 bases, with 18 bases between the two germline ends. The CDR3 spans 16 residues. The DNA of the CDR3 is TGTGCCAGCTCACCGACTACCGGGCCCCGGGGCACTGAAGCTTTCTTT. As protein: CASSPTTGPRGTEAFF.

The gene calls are TRBV11-3 and TRBJ2-2; 12 nucleotides align to TRBD1. From germline, CDR1 is SGHNT and CDR2 YENEEA. This CDR3 is 15 amino acids long. Unmatched junction bases numbered 0, after V lost 3 bases and J lost 4 bases. As DNA, the CDR3 is TGTGCCAGCAGCTTGGGACAGGGGGCCACCGGGGAGCTGTTTTTT. Translated, it gives CASSLGQGATGELFF.

This chain connects TRBV7-9 to TRBJ1-3; D not resolved. Trimming removed 0 bases at V and 4 bases at J, with 7 bases between. CDR1 SEHNR and CDR2 FQNEAQ come from the germline V gene (reference sequence). The CDR3 sequence is 14 residues long. In DNA, the CDR3 is TGTGCCAGCAGCTTAGCCGGGTCGGGAAACACCATATATTTT. This gives the protein CASSLAGSGNTIYF.

The rearrangement joins TRBV5-1 to TRBJ1-2; a weak D match, TRBD1 (5 bases). Germline CDR1 SGHRS, CDR2 YFSETQ. CDR3 length: 14 residues. The ends were cut back, 7 bases at V and 1 base at J, with 14 bases in the middle. The CDR3 loop is CASGSDNFNYGYTF. The DNA of the CDR3 is TGCGCCAGCGGATCGGACAACTTTAACTATGGCTACACCTTC.

CDR3 sequence reads: CASSPGRFQETQYF. In DNA, the CDR3 is TGTGCCAGCAGCCCGGGGCGGTTCCAAGAGACCCAGTACTTC. The chain links TRBV5-6 to TRBJ2-5; either TRBD1 or TRBD2 may fit D (5 bases each). Germline-derived CDR1 and CDR2 are SGHDT and YYEEEE. The CDR3 consists of 14 residues. Trimming removed 4 bases at V and 1 base at J, with 11 bases between.

This chain connects TRBV10-1 to TRBJ2-1; TRBD1 matches 12 bases. The germline V gene has CDR1 WNHNN and CDR2 SYGVQD (reference sequence). The V segment lost 4 bases and the J segment 12 bases; nucleotides outside the gene matches: 10. This CDR3 comprises 15 residues. The CDR3 loop reads CASSARDRGPSGQFF. The CDR3, as DNA: TGCGCCAGCAGTGCCCGGGACAGGGGGCCCTCGGGGCAGTTCTTC.

The rearrangement joins TRBV19 to TRBJ1-1, with D possibly being TRBD1 (6 bases). Trimming removed 7 bases from V and 2 bases from J, with 23 bases in between. From germline, CDR1 is LNHDA and CDR2 SQIVND (reference sequence). The CDR3 contains 17 residues. CDR3 sequence reads: CASTPGGGASYNTEAFF. For the CDR3, the DNA is TGTGCCAGTACCCCCGGAGGGGGGGCATCCTACAACACTGAAGCTTTCTTT.

Concerning this clone: One end of the junction is discordant with germline, which a read error may explain. The rearrangement uses TRBV19 and TRBJ2-3, with a weak D call TRBD2 (6 bases). The germline gives CDR1 LNHDA, CDR2 SQIVND (reference sequence). The CDR3 extends over 17 amino acids. The CDR3 DNA is TGTGCCAGTAGTTTAGACTGGACTACTGGTAGCACAGATACGCAGTATTTT. This encodes CASSLDWTTGSTDTQYF.

The rearrangement links TRBV2 to TRBJ2-3; 9 nucleotides match TRBD2. This CDR3 comprises 16 residues. CDR1 is SNHLY, CDR2 FYNNEI, per germline. Trimming cost V 6 bases and J 2 bases; bases outside gene matches: 9. Here the CDR3 reads CASSPQRGVITDTQYF. As DNA, the CDR3 is TGTGCCAGCAGCCCCCAGCGGGGGGTAATCACAGATACGCAGTATTTT.

This chain joins TRBV7-8 and TRBJ2-7, with 8 bases fitting TRBD1. The CDR3 loop spans 17 amino acids. From germline, CDR1 is SGHVS and CDR2 FQNEAQ. The trim removed 5 bases at V and 3 bases at J, leaving 15 bases unmatched. The CDR3 loop is CASSLSQPRGPNYEQYF. The CDR3 DNA follows: TGTGCCAGCAGCCTATCCCAACCCAGGGGGCCCAACTACGAGCAGTACTTC.

This chain links TRBV5-1 with TRBJ2-3; the match to TRBD2 covers 8 bases. Trimming took 2 bases from V and 4 from J; bases not matched to a gene: 9. The CDR3 loop spans 16 amino acids. Germline CDR1 reads SGHRS; CDR2 reads YFSETQ. The CDR3 reads CASSLVSGGGSDTQYF. The CDR3 nucleotides are TGCGCCAGCAGCTTAGTCTCCGGGGGGGGCTCAGATACGCAGTATTTT.

In its sample, this clone was seen a few times. V gene TRBV19 combines with J gene TRBJ2-3, with D maybe TRBD2 (5 bases). V lost 6 bases and J lost 2, with 9 bases in between. Looked up from germline, CDR1 is LNHDA and CDR2 is SQIVND (reference sequence). The CDR3 spans 13 residues. For the CDR3, the DNA is TGTGCCAGTAGCTGGGGAGTCACAGATACGCAGTATTTT. This codes for CASSWGVTDTQYF.